This record looks at one T cell receptor beta chain sequence and its context. The antigen is unknown. The data were obtained in a study of chemoradiotherapy in HPV16-positive cancers. The V and J ends lost 5 bases and 6 bases respectively, with 14 bases between them. The germline gives CDR1 SGHTA, CDR2 FQGNSA. The CDR3 contains 15 residues. Samples were taken several times over chemoradiotherapy. Here immunoSEQ multiplex PCR was the method, and the copy in TCRdb shows in-frame clones only, minus some. The profile shows about 68,000 clones, around nine tenths of them singletons. Study results and limitations: In HPV16-positive patients, HPV-responsive T-cell expansion tracked better recurrence-free survival. During treatment, candidate HPV-specific clones and E7-related motifs expanded in tumor.

The source of this sequence is a human donor with HPV-associated anogenital cancer. Source: blood, taken from a patient who underwent chemoradiotherapy. This chain uses TRBV7-2 with TRBJ2-6; D perhaps matches TRBD1 (5 bases). Here the CDR3 reads CASSIMDNSANVLTF. The CDR3 DNA reads as TGTGCCAGCAGCATAATGGACAATTCGGCCAACGTCCTGACTTTC.